This T cell receptor (beta chain) was profiled in a study of blood T cell repertoires in COVID-19. Study-wide context: The United States, Italy and Spain were the sources of the acute and convalescent COVID-19 samples. The cDNA or gDNA used as material had been derived from T cells, B-cell-depleted T cells, or PBMCs.

Assignment of participants to cohorts was predicated upon participant-reported clinical history. Cohort 3 donors were reported recovered after two negative PCRs, clearance, or symptom resolution. Measured with immunoSEQ multiplex PCR; TCRdb has only the in-frame clones, and not every one. The sample carries 250,000 to 350,000 clones, about 85% recorded once. The V gene's germline CDR1 is KGHSH and CDR2 LQKENI. This CDR3 is built from 16 residues. V lost 3 bases, J lost 4 bases, and 18 bases lay in between. The clonotype was recovered from a woman aged 50 to 65 who had recovered from COVID-19. The material sequenced was PBMCs or T cells enriched from blood (not recorded which). The J gene is TRBJ1-1, the V gene TRBV18; TRBD1 might be the D (5 bases). The CDR3 bases are TGTGCCAGCTCACCTGGCTGGAGACAGAGCTTCACTGAAGCTTTCTTT. It is translated as CASSPGWRQSFTEAFF.